This entry describes one T cell receptor (beta chain). Its target antigen remains unknown. No base quality values were provided; no much bigger clone lies one nucleotide off. TCR CDR3 regions were amplified from genomic DNA by multiplex PCR using the deep immunoSEQ assay. Genomic DNA extracted from each cell subset was distributed evenly over all wells of several immunoSEQ 96-well plates, and each plate served as one replicate. For sorted subsets, each replicate PCR was loaded with about 0.2 ug genomic DNA, equivalent to 25,000 to 35,000 T cell genomes. The purified libraries were quantified using a Qubit 3.0 fluorometer, sized with a Bioanalyzer 2100, and then quantified again using the KAPA Library Quantification kit. Each immunoSEQ 96-well plate was sequenced on its own single-read 150-cycle Illumina NextSeq 550 flow cell. In the authors' own workflow: The immunoSEQ output contained only junctional sequences without quality scores, so filtering could not match that applied to full-length reads. To assign V/J genes and CDR3, sequences were annotated against IMGT germline references using PyIR, a Python wrapper for IgBLAST v1.9. Any read was removed if the V/J assignment was weak (E-value above 1e-6), the CDR3 was missing, or the read contained stop codons, out-of-frame junctions, or ambiguous translated residues. V3J clonotypes were defined by identical inferred V gene, J gene, and CDR3 amino acid sequence. To compute the percentage overlap between repertoires, the number of shared unique clonotypes was divided by the size of the smaller repertoire. Three approaches were used to assess repertoire richness: RTK rarefaction, the Chao1 estimator, and Recon v2.1 estimates of unobserved clonotypes. OLGA was used to compute generation probabilities for all TCRbeta clonotypes that the gDNA method yielded from a handful of donors. Sourced from immuneACCESS, this table was stored by TCRdb with only in-frame sequences that have V and J called. A share of the clones is absent; for the studies checked, an unresolved V gene accounts for under half, and the remainder has no known explanation. That table gives V, J and clone size, and the DNA gave D and trimming. The sample table records approximately 2,000,000 clones; 93% of these occur just once. About 1.7% of the sample belongs to the ten largest clones.

This sample was taken from a study of shared clonotypes between healthy human individuals (dated by TCRdb to 2018 to 2021). For the study in its entirety: A couple of women and three men aged 18 to 49 years were included in the cohort. To increase sequencing depth and limit assay-specific biases, TCR repertoire library preparation and sequencing were carried out by different laboratories using diverse techniques. For each donor, CD4 naive and CD4 memory were each given three plates, CD8 naive was given two plates, and CD8 memory was given one plate. Leukapheresis yielded between about 0.9 and 10 billion PBMCs per donor. The study deeply sequenced blood TCR repertoires of five healthy adults to estimate repertoire size and the extent of clonotype sharing between individuals.

CD8 naive samples consisted of CD45RO-negative cells that were positively selected for CCR7, yielding a CD45RA+CCR7+ population without TemRA cells. Donors were healthy HIV-negative adults with no recently reported acute infections or vaccinations. Only Caucasian adults living in Nashville, Tennessee, USA were represented among the donors. Blood was obtained by leukapheresis, after which PBMCs were separated by Ficoll-Histopaque density gradient centrifugation and cryopreserved in liquid nitrogen vapor phase. Analytical flow cytometry was used to check the purity and quantity of each magnetically sorted T cell population. From each sorted fraction, genomic DNA was isolated and quantified by UV absorbance on a Nanodrop 2000c. The germline V gene gives CDR1 as LGHNA and CDR2 as YSLEER. Spanning cysteine to phenylalanine, the CDR3 consists of 16 amino acids. Of the read, only the CDR3 DNA is kept; its 48 bases are in frame from base 1. At the junction V is shortened by 4 bases and J by 8 bases; bases outside the gene matches: 13.

Broad study findings and their caveats: The small number of donors limited the genetic and exposure-history diversity represented. Based on pairwise subsampling, the degree of clonotype sharing among donors was expected to be affected by sequencing depth. When a handful of donors were compared, the shared fraction of clonotypes was around 4.6% for naive CD4, 3.5% to 4% for naive CD8, roughly 2.5% for memory CD4, and 0.35% to 0.5% for memory CD8. Naive subsets generally had larger estimated clonotype richness than memory subsets did. Compared with non-shared clonotypes, clonotypes shared by all four sorted-subset donors had higher generation probabilities. Sampling was restricted to blood, and TCR repertoires in tissues likely differ from the TCR repertoires found in blood. Rarefaction of sorted-subset datasets indicated incomplete sequencing despite the large sequencing depth.

The sequenced material came from naive CD8+ T cells from PBMCs. Read against the paper, the sample's cell subset or site label means: CD45RA+CCR7+. This clonotype was obtained from a man younger than 35 in good health. Some clones in this sample may be carry-over from other donors' samples. This chain joins TRBV4-3 to TRBJ1-4; 7 central nucleotides agree with TRBD1. CDR3 loop: CASSRLTGAATEKLFF. The DNA is TGCGCCAGCAGCCGCCTTACAGGGGCAGCGACCGAAAAACTGTTTTTT.